The clone carrying this TCR beta chain was seen only a few times. Its antigen is not known. This specimen comes from a study of T cell clones after liver transplantation. Study at large: TCRbeta sequencing after a pre-transplant mixed lymphocyte reaction identified graft-donor-reactive clones, later tracked in post-transplant blood.

Study-level results: A significant post-transplant drop in circulating graft-donor-reactive CD4 TCRbeta sequences occurred in most of the 8 subjects.

There are 14 residues in the CDR3. The germline V and J ends were trimmed by 4 bases and 5 bases, with 12 bases remaining between them. Germline V lookup: CDR1 SNHLY, CDR2 FYNNEI. The protocol was immunoSEQ multiplex PCR, while the TCRdb copy is restricted to in-frame clones and leaves out a portion. The repertoire holds some 80,000 clones, about 84% seen once, with 0.45% to 0.55% in the top ten. The rearrangement joins TRBV2 to TRBJ1-5, with D possibly being TRBD1 (5 bases). The sample was CD4+ T cells from blood, taken approximately 3.5 years after liver transplant. This receptor was obtained from a human patient who received a liver transplant. A subset of T cells may come from the graft donor. CDR3: CASSVRDGDQPQHF. The CDR3 nucleotides are TGTGCCAGCAGTGTCCGGGACGGAGATCAGCCCCAGCATTTT.